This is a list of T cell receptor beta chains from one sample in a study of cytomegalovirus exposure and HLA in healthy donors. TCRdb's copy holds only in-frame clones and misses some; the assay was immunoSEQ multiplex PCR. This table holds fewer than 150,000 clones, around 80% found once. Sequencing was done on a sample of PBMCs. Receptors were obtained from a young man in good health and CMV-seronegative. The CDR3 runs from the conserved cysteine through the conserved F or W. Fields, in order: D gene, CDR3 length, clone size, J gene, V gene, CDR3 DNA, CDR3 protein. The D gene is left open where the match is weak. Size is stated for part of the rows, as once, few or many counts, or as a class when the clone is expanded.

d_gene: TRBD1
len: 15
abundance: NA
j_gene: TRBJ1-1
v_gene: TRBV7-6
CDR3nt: TGTGCCAGCAGCGGCCAGACCGGACAGGGGGCTGAAGCTTTCTTT
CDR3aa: CASSGQTGQGAEAFF

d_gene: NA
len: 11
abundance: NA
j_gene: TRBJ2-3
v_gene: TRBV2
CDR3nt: TGTGCCAGCATGGCTTCAGATACGCAGTATTTT
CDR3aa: CASMASDTQYF

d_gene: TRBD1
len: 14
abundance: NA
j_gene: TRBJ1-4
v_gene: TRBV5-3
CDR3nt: TGTGCCAGAAGATCCGGGACAGCTAATGAAAAACTGTTTTTT
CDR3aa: CARRSGTANEKLFF

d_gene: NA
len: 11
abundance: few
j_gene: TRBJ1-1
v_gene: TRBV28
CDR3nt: TGTGCCAGCAGTTTCGGAGGTGAAGCTTTCTTT
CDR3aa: CASSFGGEAFF

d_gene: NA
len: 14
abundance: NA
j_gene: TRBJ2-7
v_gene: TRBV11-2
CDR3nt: TGTGCCAGCAGCTTCCCGCAGGGCTACTACGAGCAGTACTTC
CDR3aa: CASSFPQGYYEQYF

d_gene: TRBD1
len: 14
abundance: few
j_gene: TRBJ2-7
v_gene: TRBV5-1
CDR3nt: TGCGCCAGCAGCCCAACAGGGGGCACATACGAGCAGTACTTC
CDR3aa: CASSPTGGTYEQYF

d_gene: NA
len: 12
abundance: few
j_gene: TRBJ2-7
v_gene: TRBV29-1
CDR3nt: TGCAGCGTTGAGGCGGAATCCTACGAGCAGTACTTC
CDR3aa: CSVEAESYEQYF

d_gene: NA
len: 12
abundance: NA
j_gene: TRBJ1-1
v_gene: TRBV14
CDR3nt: TGTGCCAGCTCGGGGTCCGGCACTGAAGCTTTCTTT
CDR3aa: CASSGSGTEAFF

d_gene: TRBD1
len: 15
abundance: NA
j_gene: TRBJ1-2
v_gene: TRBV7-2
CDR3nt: TGTGCCAGCAGCTTATCGGACAGGGTGGCGGATGGCTACACCTTC
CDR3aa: CASSLSDRVADGYTF

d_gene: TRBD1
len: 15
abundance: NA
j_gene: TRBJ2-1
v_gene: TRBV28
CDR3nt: TGTGCCAGCACCATGGGACAGGGGTATTACAATGAGCAGTTCTTC
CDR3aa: CASTMGQGYYNEQFF

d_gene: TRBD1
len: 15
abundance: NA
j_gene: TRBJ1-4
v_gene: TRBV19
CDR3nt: TGTGCCAGTAGTGGGAAACAGGGGCTGGGTGAAAAACTGTTTTTT
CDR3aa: CASSGKQGLGEKLFF

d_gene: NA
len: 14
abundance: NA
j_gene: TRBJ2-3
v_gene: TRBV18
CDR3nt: TGTGCCAGCTCACCAGAGGGAAACACAGATACGCAGTATTTT
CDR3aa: CASSPEGNTDTQYF

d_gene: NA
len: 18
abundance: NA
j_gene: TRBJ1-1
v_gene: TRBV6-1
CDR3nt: TGTGCCAGCAGTGAAGCGCCACTGGGGGGGAAAGCAAAGACTGAAGCTTTCTTT
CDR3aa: CASSEAPLGGKAKTEAFF

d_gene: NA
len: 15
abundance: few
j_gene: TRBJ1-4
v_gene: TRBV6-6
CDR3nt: TGTGCCAGCAGTTACCCCGGCAGGGTTGATGAAAAACTGTTTTTT
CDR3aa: CASSYPGRVDEKLFF

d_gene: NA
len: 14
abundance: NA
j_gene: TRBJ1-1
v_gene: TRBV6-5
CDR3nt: TGTGCCAGCAGTTACGGTCAGGGACTTACTGAAGCTTTCTTT
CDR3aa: CASSYGQGLTEAFF

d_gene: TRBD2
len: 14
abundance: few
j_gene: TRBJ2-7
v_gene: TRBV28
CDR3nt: TGTGCCAGCAGAAAACCTAGCGGGAGAGGCGAGCAGTACTTC
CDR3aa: CASRKPSGRGEQYF

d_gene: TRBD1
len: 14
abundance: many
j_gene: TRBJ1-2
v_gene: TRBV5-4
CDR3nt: TGTGCCAGCAGCACAGGGACAGGGCACTATGGCTACACCTTC
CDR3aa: CASSTGTGHYGYTF

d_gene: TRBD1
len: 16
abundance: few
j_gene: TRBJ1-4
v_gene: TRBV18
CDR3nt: TGTGCCAGCTCACCAATCGGGACAGGTGGGCATGAAAAACTGTTTTTT
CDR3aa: CASSPIGTGGHEKLFF

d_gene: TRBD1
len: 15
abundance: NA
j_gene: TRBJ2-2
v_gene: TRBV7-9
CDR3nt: TGTGCCAGCAGCTTAACAGGGGGCAACACCGGGGAGCTGTTTTTT
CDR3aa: CASSLTGGNTGELFF

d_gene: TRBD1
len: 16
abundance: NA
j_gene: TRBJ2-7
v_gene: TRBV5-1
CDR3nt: TGCGCCAGCAGCAGCGAACGGGACAGGTTGGCCCACGAGCAGTACTTC
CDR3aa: CASSSERDRLAHEQYF

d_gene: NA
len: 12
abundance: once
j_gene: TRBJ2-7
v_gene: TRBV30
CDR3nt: TGTGCCTGGAGTGAGCTAGCCTACGAGCAGTACTTC
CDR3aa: CAWSELAYEQYF

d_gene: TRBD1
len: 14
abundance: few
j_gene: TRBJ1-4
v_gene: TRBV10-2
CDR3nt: TGCGCCATTTCGACAGGGTGGTTTGATGAAAAACTGTTTTTT
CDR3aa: CAISTGWFDEKLFF

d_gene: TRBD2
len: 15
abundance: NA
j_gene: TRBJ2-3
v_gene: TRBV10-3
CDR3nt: TGTGCCAGCAGTGAACTAGCGGGGGGGCCAGATACGCAGTATTTT
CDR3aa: CASSELAGGPDTQYF

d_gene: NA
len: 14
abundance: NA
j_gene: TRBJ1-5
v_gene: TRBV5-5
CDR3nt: TGTGCCAGCAGCTCGCCGGGGGTCAATCAGCCCCAGCATTTT
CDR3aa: CASSSPGVNQPQHF

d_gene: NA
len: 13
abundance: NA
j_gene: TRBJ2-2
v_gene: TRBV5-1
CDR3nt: TGCGCCAGCAGCCCTGACAGATCCGGGGAGCTGTTTTTT
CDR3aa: CASSPDRSGELFF

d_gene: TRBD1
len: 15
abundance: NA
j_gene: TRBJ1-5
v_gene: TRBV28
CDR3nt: TGTGCCAGCAGTTTATACGCAGGCAGGGGGCAGCCCCAGCATTTT
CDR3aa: CASSLYAGRGQPQHF

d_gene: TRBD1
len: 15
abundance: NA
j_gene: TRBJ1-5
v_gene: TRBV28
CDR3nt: TGTGCCAGCAGTACCCCGGGACAGATGGATCAGCCCCAGAATTTT
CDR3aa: CASSTPGQMDQPQNF

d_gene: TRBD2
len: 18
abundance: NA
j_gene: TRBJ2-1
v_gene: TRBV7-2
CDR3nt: TGTGCCAGCAGCGTAAAGATAATAGCGGGGGTCACTACCAATGAGCAGTTCTTC
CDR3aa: CASSVKIIAGVTTNEQFF

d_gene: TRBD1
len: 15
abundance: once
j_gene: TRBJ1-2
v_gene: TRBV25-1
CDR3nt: TGTGCCAGCAGTGAGGGGACAGGGGTTTACTATGGCTACACCTTC
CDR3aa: CASSEGTGVYYGYTF

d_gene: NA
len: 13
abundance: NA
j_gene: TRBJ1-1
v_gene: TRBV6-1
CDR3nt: TGTGCCAGCAGAGCTACTGCGAACACTGAAGCTTTCTTT
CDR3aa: CASRATANTEAFF

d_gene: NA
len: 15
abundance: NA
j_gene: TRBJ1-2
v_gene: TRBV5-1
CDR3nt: TGCGCCAGCAGCTTGGGGCAGATACCTAACTATGGCTACCCCTTC
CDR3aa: CASSLGQIPNYGYPF

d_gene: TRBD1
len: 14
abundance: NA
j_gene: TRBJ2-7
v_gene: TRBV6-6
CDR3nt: TGTGCCAGCAGTACGACAGGGCCCCGCTACGAGCAGTACTTC
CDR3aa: CASSTTGPRYEQYF

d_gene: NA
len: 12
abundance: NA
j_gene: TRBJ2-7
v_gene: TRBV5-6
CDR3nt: TGTGCCAGCAGCTTTGGGGCCGGGGAGCAGTACTTC
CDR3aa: CASSFGAGEQYF

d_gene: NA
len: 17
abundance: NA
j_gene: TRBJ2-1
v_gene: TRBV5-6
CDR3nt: TGTGCCAGCAGCTTGGAGCGACTCGCAAGCTCCTACAATGAGCAGTTCTTC
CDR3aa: CASSLERLASSYNEQFF

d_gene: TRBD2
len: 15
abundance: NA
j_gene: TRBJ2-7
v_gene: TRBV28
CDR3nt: TGTGCCAGCAGTCTGGACCCGGGACTAGCGAACGAGCAGTACTTC
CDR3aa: CASSLDPGLANEQYF

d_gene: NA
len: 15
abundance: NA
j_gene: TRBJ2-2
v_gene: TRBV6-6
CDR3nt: TGTGCCAGCAGTTATTTGGGGCATCGGGCCGGGGAGCTGTTTTTT
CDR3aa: CASSYLGHRAGELFF

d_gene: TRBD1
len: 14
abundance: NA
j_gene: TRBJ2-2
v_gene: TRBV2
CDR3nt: TGTGCCAGCAGTGGGGGACAGGGAATCAGGGAGCTGTTTTTT
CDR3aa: CASSGGQGIRELFF

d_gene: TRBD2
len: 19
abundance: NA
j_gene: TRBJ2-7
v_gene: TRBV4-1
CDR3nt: TGCGCCAGCAGCCAAGGGGCTCAAATCGGGGGGATGGGTTCCTACGAGCAGTACTTC
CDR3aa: CASSQGAQIGGMGSYEQYF

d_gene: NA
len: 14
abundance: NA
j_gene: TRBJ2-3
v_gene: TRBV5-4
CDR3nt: TGTGCCAGCAGCTCGATATCTAACACAGATACGCAGTATTTT
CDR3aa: CASSSISNTDTQYF

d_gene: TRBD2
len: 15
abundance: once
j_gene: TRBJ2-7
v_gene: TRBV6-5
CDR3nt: TGTGCCAGCAGTTACCCCCTAGCGGGGGTGAGCGAGCAGTACTTC
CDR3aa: CASSYPLAGVSEQYF

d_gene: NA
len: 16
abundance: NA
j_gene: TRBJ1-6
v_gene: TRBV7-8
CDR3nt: TGTGCCAGCAGCTCCCCGGGGGTAGGGATCTATTCACCCCTCCACTTT
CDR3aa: CASSSPGVGIYSPLHF

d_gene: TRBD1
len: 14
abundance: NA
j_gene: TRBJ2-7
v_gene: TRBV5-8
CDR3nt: TGTGCCAGCATCACCGGGACAGGGGGCTCCGAGCAGTACTTC
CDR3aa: CASITGTGGSEQYF

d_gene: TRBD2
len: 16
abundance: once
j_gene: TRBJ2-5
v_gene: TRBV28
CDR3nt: TGTGCCAGCAGTTTCGGTGTAGCGGGAGGGAAAGAGACCCAGTACTTC
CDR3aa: CASSFGVAGGKETQYF

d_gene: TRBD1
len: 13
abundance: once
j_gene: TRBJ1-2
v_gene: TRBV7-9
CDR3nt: TGTGCCATCCAGGGGGGACAGGGCAATGGCTACACCTTC
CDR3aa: CAIQGGQGNGYTF

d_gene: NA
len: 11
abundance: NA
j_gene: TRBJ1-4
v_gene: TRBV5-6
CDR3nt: TGTGCCAGCAGCTTGGCAGGAAAACTGTTTTTT
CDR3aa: CASSLAGKLFF

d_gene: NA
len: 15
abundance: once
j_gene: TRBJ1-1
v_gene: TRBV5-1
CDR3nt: TGCGCCAGCAGCTTGGTAAGGGCGGGCTGGGGTGAAGCTTTCTTT
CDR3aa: CASSLVRAGWGEAFF

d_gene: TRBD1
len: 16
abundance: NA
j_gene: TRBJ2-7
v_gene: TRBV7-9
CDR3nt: TGTGCCAGCAGCTCCATAGTTTACAGGGGAACTTACGAGCAGTACTTC
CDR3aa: CASSSIVYRGTYEQYF

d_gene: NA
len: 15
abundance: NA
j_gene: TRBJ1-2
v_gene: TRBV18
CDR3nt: TGTGCCAGCTCACCACGGACAGTGGGGGACTATGGCTACACCTTC
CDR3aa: CASSPRTVGDYGYTF

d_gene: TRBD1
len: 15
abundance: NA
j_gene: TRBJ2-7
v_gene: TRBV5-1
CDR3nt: TGCGCCAGCAGAGAGCCCCGGGACAGGGCCTACGAGCAGTACTTC
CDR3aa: CASREPRDRAYEQYF

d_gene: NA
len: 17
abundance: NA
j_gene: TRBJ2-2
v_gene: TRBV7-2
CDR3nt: TGTGCCAGCAGCTTAGACGTGGATTTTGGGGCAACCGGGGAGCTGTTTTTT
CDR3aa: CASSLDVDFGATGELFF